This T cell receptor (beta chain) is drawn from a study of T cell clones after liver transplantation. Background on the study: Until 12-24 months post-transplant, subjects got standard immunosuppression and no induction. Timepoints were pre-transplant, pre-withdrawal, and after withdrawal was completed or failed.

CDR1 and CDR2 from the germline V gene are MNHEY and SVGAGI. The CDR3 is 15 amino acids. V was trimmed by 2 bases and J by 0 bases, leaving 7 bases between them. The data were produced by immunoSEQ multiplex PCR, yet TCRdb's version contains in-frame clones alone and is incomplete. The profile covers 65,000 to 80,000 clones, with roughly 80% appearing a single time and less than 3.5% taken by the ten largest. Sequencing was performed on CD4+ T cells from blood, taken at the 22-month timepoint. This TCR derives from a human patient who received a liver transplant. The T cells may partly be graft donor cells. J is TRBJ1-4 and V is TRBV6-5, with D hard to call. The DNA for the CDR3 is TGTGCCAGCAGTTACCGGAGACCAACTAATGAAAAACTGTTTTTT. This codes for CASSYRRPTNEKLFF.